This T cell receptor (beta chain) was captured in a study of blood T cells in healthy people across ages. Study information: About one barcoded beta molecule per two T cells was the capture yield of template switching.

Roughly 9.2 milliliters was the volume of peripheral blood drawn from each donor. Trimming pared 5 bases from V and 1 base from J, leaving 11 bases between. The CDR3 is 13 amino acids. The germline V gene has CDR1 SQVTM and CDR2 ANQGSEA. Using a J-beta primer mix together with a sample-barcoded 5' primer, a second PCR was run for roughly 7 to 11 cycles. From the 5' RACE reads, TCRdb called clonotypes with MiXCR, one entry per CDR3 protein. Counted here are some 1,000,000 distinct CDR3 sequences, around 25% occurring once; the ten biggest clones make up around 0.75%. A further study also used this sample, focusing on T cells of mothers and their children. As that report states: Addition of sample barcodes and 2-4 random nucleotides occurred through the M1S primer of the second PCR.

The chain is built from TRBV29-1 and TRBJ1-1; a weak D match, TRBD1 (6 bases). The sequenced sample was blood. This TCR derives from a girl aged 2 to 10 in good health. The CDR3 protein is CSVKGGANTEAFF. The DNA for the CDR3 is TGCAGCGTTAAGGGGGGTGCGAACACTGAAGCTTTCTTT.